The sequence of this TCR beta chain was determined in a study of tumor and adjacent non-tumor tissue in lung cancer. The overall study: Histology: around twelve adenocarcinoma, a couple of squamous cell carcinoma, 1 small cell lung cancer. On average, productive TCRbeta reads reached some 4.2 million per sample.

The template was RNA from unsorted bulk tissue. Germline CDR1 is MNHEY and CDR2 is SVGAGI. V lost 9 bases, J lost 8 bases, and 16 bases lay in between. This CDR3 has 12 residues. A single count supports this clonotype. As yet, its antigen is unknown. Notes on the study in general: Significantly higher TCR diversity was found in tumor than normal lung.

TCRbeta libraries were built with three rounds of nested PCR, modified from ARM-PCR. TCRdb re-called the multiplex PCR reads through MiXCR, storing one row per CDR3 protein. The top ten hold approximately 20% of the sample, which has 85,000 to 100,000 distinct CDR3 sequences, less than 80% seen once. The gene calls are TRBV6-5 and TRBJ1-2; D is perhaps TRBD1 (6 bases). Material: lung tumor tissue. The source of this sequence is a man between 60 and 75 years old with non-small cell lung cancer. The DNA for the CDR3 is TGTGCCAGTATGGGGGGTGACAGGGGCTACACCTTC. Protein sequence: CASMGGDRGYTF.